The 16 T cell receptor beta chains given below trace back to one sample, sequenced in a study of cytomegalovirus exposure and HLA in healthy donors. Both 60 Vbeta primers and 13 Jbeta primers went into the PCR. Here immunoSEQ multiplex PCR was the method, and the copy in TCRdb shows in-frame clones only, minus some. The sample comprises 130,000 or so clones, approximately 69% of which are singletons, and around 6.6% rests with the top ten. Sample: PBMCs. The receptors originated from a middle-aged man in good health and CMV-seropositive.

V gene TRBV6-5 combines with J gene TRBJ1-1; TRBD1 matches at 7 bases. CDR3 length equals 14 residues. CDR1 and CDR2 from the germline V gene are MNHEY and SVGAGI. V lost 6 bases, J lost 7 bases, and 11 bases stayed unmatched. CDR3 in DNA: TGTGCCAGCAGGTCCCCAGGGGGTAAAGGTGAAGCTTTCTTT. This gives the protein CASRSPGGKGEAFF.

The genes are TRBV7-2 and TRBJ1-2; 7 nucleotides agree with TRBD1. V trimming: 3 bases; J trimming: 5 bases; junction bases outside the gene matches: 3. This CDR3 region has 13 residues. CDR1 and CDR2 from the germline V gene are SGHTA and FQGNSA. As DNA, the CDR3 is TGTGCCAGCAGCTTTACAGGGGAATATGGCTACACCTTC. Its protein product is CASSFTGEYGYTF.

CDR3 region: CATTTRGQGGGNTIYF. The CDR3 nucleotides read TGTGCCACTACCACGCGCGGACAGGGAGGAGGAAACACCATATATTTT. This chain uses TRBV10-3 with TRBJ1-3; TRBD1 agrees at 8 bases. Germline CDR1 ENHRY, CDR2 SYGVKD. The CDR3 has 16 amino acids. V was clipped by 10 bases and J by 4 bases; unmatched bases: 15.

This clone was seen a handful of times. CDR3 sequence (DNA): TGTGCCAGTAGTACGGCAGGGAGGGACAGGGTCTACGAGCAGTACTTC. Amino acid sequence: CASSTAGRDRVYEQYF. This sequence joins TRBV19 and TRBJ2-7, with 9 bases fitting TRBD1. This CDR3 has 16 residues. Trimming at V came to 4 bases and at J to 3 bases, leaving 10 bases not matched to a gene. Looked up from germline, CDR1 is LNHDA and CDR2 is SQIVND (reference sequence).

In this sample, this clone turned up once. CDR3 loop: CASSLTGQNNEQFF. The CDR3 DNA sequence: TGTGCCAGCAGCTTAACCGGACAGAACAATGAGCAGTTCTTC. The chain employs TRBV7-9 and TRBJ2-1, with a possible D match to TRBD1 (6 bases). V lost 2 bases to trimming and J lost 5 bases, with 10 bases between them. Germline V gene data show CDR1 as SEHNR and CDR2 as FQNEAQ (reference sequence). The CDR3 consists of 14 residues.

This chain uses TRBV2 with TRBJ2-5, with TRBD1 matching over 10 bases. This CDR3 comprises 13 residues. Germline CDR1 SNHLY, CDR2 FYNNEI. After removal of 6 bases from V and 4 bases from J, the junction contained 2 bases not matched to a gene. The CDR3 DNA follows: TGTGCCAGCAGCAGGGACAGGGGAGAGACCCAGTACTTC. This encodes CASSRDRGETQYF. The full variable domain, in which reference TRBV2 and TRBJ2-5 provide the parts outside the CDR3, is EPEVTQTPSHQVTQMGQEVILRCVPISNHLYFYWYRQILGQKVEFLVSFYNNEISEKSEIFDDQFSVERPDGSNFTLKIRSTKLEDSAMYFCASSRDRGETQYFGPGTRLLVL.

The rearrangement joins TRBV6-6 to TRBJ1-2; 9 bases are shared with TRBD1. Germline values: CDR1 MNHNY, CDR2 SVGAGI (reference sequence). Trimming took 4 bases from V and 6 from J; bases not matched to a gene: 6. The CDR3 loop spans 14 amino acids. The CDR3 nucleotides read TGTGCCAGCAGTTTTACAGGGGGCTCCGATGGCTACACCTTC. Translated, it gives CASSFTGGSDGYTF.

The chain has TRBV20-1 and TRBJ1-2; D unclear. Germline V gene sequence: CDR1 DFQATT, CDR2 SNEGSKA (reference sequence). CDR3 length: 11 residues. Trimming pared 3 bases from V and 4 bases from J, leaving 6 bases between. CDR3 in amino acids: CSASPGYGYTF. The CDR3 region has the DNA TGCAGTGCTAGCCCGGGCTATGGCTACACCTTC.

The V call is TRBV7-8, the J call TRBJ1-6, with 7 bases identical to TRBD1. Losses at the gene ends were 5 bases for V and 3 bases for J; bases not matched to a gene: 7. Germline V CDR1 and CDR2: SGHVS, FQNEAQ. The CDR3 extends over 16 amino acids. The CDR3 nucleotides are TGTGCCAGCAGCCCCCGGACAGGCGGCTATAATTCACCCCTCCACTTT. This codes for CASSPRTGGYNSPLHF.

The genes are TRBV5-1 and TRBJ2-2, with D maybe TRBD2 (5 bases). The CDR3 length is 15 residues. Trimming took 2 bases from V and 3 from J, leaving 11 bases between them. Per germline, CDR1 SGHRS and CDR2 YFSETQ. This chain's CDR3 is CASSFPGGYTGELFF. CDR3 in DNA: TGCGCCAGCAGCTTTCCGGGCGGGTACACCGGGGAGCTGTTTTTT.

The rearrangement joins TRBV7-8 to TRBJ1-2; no firm D call. V dropped 2 bases and J dropped 2 bases, with 15 bases sitting between them. The CDR3 runs 16 residues. Per germline, CDR1 SGHVS and CDR2 FQNEAQ. The CDR3: CASSLRRWQPNYGYTF. The CDR3 DNA sequence: TGTGCCAGCAGCTTAAGGAGGTGGCAACCCAACTATGGCTACACCTTC.

The rearrangement joins TRBV5-1 to TRBJ1-1; a weak D match, TRBD1 (6 bases). Between the trimmed V and J ends, which lost 4 bases and 14 bases, there was a span of 24 bases. The CDR3 consists of 14 residues. CDR1 is SGHRS, CDR2 YFSETQ, per germline. For the CDR3, the DNA is TGCGCCAGCAGCCCTCAGGTGGGGGCCGACTCCGGGTTCTTT. Its protein is CASSPQVGADSGFF.

The CDR3 loop is CASSDRGNSPLHF. In DNA form, the CDR3 reads TGTGCCAGCAGCGACAGGGGAAATTCACCCCTCCACTTT. V usage is TRBV11-3 and J usage is TRBJ1-6; 8 bases map to TRBD1. The germline gives CDR1 SGHNT, CDR2 YENEEA. Trimming removed 5 bases from V and 7 bases from J; junction bases left unmatched: 1. The CDR3 length is 13 residues.

This rearrangement joins TRBV28 to TRBJ1-4, with 7 bases aligning to TRBD1. The CDR3 spans 16 residues. CDR1 MDHEN and CDR2 SYDVKM come from the germline V gene. Trimming took 6 bases from V and 0 from J; bases not matched to a gene: 7. CDR3 nucleotides: TGTGCCAGCAGAATGGACAGGATGGCAACTAATGAAAAACTGTTTTTT. This codes for CASRMDRMATNEKLFF. Based on the CDR3 plus reference TRBV28 and TRBJ1-4, the full variable domain is DVKVTQSSRYLVKRTGEKVFLECVQDMDHENMFWYRQDPGLGLRLIYFSYDVKMKEKGDIPEGYSVSREKKERFSLILESASTNQTSMYLCASRMDRMATNEKLFFGSGTQLSVL.

The J gene is TRBJ2-7, the V gene TRBV27; D is perhaps TRBD2 (6 bases). The germline V and J ends were trimmed by 2 bases and 7 bases, with 12 bases remaining between them. The CDR3 extends over 13 amino acids. CDR1 is MNHEY, CDR2 SMNVEV, per germline (reference sequence). This CDR3 is CASSLNLRGEQYF. In DNA, the CDR3 is TGTGCCAGCAGTTTAAATTTGCGGGGTGAGCAGTACTTC.

DNA for the CDR3: TGTGCCAGGTCCCGGGACAGGGATGGGGAGCAGTACTTC. Encoded protein: CARSRDRDGEQYF. The rearrangement uses TRBV2 and TRBJ2-7; 9 nucleotides agree with TRBD1. Germline trimming cut 9 bases from V and 7 bases from J; bases unmatched to any gene: 10. Looked up from germline, CDR1 is SNHLY and CDR2 is FYNNEI. The CDR3 runs to 13 residues.